These 24 T cell receptor beta chains were all obtained from the same sample, sequenced in a study of long-term antiretroviral therapy in people with HIV. The authors ran the immunoSEQ assay, v3.0, at survey level. Sequenced by immunoSEQ multiplex PCR; TCRdb stores in-frame clones only, minus some. The sample gives roughly 29,000 clones, 90% to 95% of which show up once; 8% is in the top ten. This sample comprised unsorted PBMCs, obtained roughly 6.2 years after starting antiretroviral therapy. The receptors here all came from a man aged 25-45 years with HIV.

This clone was observed a few times. The chain employs TRBV7-5 and TRBJ1-5; no DNA check was done on the table's D call, TRBD1. TRBV7-5 is deemed a pseudogene. CDR3 size: 15 residues. DNA for the CDR3: TGTGCCAGAAGCGCTCCCTACAGGGGGCATCAGCCCCAGCATTTT. It yields the protein CARSAPYRGHQPQHF.

V gene TRBV30 combines with J gene TRBJ2-3; D may be TRBD1 or TRBD2 (6 bases each). Germline loops: CDR1 GTSNPN, CDR2 SVGIG (reference sequence). This CDR3 is 19 amino acids long. Trimming removed 3 bases from V and 5 bases from J, with 30 bases in between. The CDR3 loop reads CAWSGPFRQAGGRRDTQYF. Here the CDR3 DNA reads TGTGCCTGGAGCGGTCCTTTCCGACAGGCCGGAGGGCGCAGAGATACGCAGTATTTT.

The chain links TRBV30 to TRBJ1-4, with no clear D. Germline V gene data show CDR1 as GTSNPN and CDR2 as SVGIG (reference sequence). V lost 2 bases and J 7 bases, leaving 14 bases between the germline ends. The CDR3 is 14 amino acids. Here the CDR3 DNA reads TGTGCCTGGAGTCCCTCCGTAAAGGGTGAAAAACTGTTTTTT. Translated, it gives CAWSPSVKGEKLFF.

This clone was detected only once. The chain is built from TRBV10-3 and TRBJ2-2; TRBD1 aligns across 9 bases. The CDR3 spans 14 residues. Germline assignment: CDR1 ENHRY and CDR2 SYGVKD. V lost 11 bases, J lost 4 bases, and 8 bases stayed unmatched. As DNA, the CDR3 is TGTGCCGCCCGGGGACAGGGAGGCACCGGGGAGCTGTTTTTT. Protein: CAARGQGGTGELFF.

V is TRBV28 and J is TRBJ2-1; 7 nucleotides line up with TRBD1. The CDR3 covers 14 residues. V gave up 6 bases and J gave up 3 bases; unmatched junction bases: 5. The germline CDR1 and CDR2 sequences are MDHEN and SYDVKM. CDR3 sequence (DNA): TGTGCCAGCAGGCCGGGACAGTTCTACAATGAGCAGTTCTTC. Protein sequence: CASRPGQFYNEQFF.

The chain carries TRBV29-1 and TRBJ2-7; D unresolved. The CDR3 has 12 residues. V was shortened by 5 bases and J by 1 base, with 9 bases between the two germline ends. Germline V gene sequence: CDR1 SQVTM, CDR2 ANQGSEA. The CDR3, as DNA: TGCAGCGTTCGGACGGATTCCTACGAGCAGTACTTC. Translated: CSVRTDSYEQYF.

This chain connects TRBV7-2 to TRBJ2-7, with 8 bases aligning to TRBD1. With V trimmed by 4 bases and J by 5 bases, 10 bases remained unmatched. The CDR3 is 15 amino acids. Germline V gene lookup returns CDR1 SGHTA and CDR2 FQGNSA. In DNA form, the CDR3 reads TGTGCCAGCAGCTCAAGGGGGCACAGGGGGGACGAGCAGTACTTC. Translated: CASSSRGHRGDEQYF.

This clone was detected only once. The chain is built from TRBV27 and TRBJ2-4; 9 bases align to TRBD2. Germline loops: CDR1 MNHEY, CDR2 SMNVEV (reference sequence). V lost 2 bases and J lost 6; bases outside the gene matches: 8. The CDR3 consists of 16 residues. The CDR3 DNA reads as TGTGCCAGCAGTTTAGGCAGCGGGGGGCTAAGAAACATTCAGTACTTC. Protein product: CASSLGSGGLRNIQYF.

The V gene is TRBV7-9, the J gene TRBJ1-2; D call uncertain. Trimming removed 3 bases at V and 7 bases at J, with 12 bases between. In germline, CDR1 is SEHNR, CDR2 FQNEAQ (reference sequence). The CDR3 is 13 amino acids. The CDR3 reads CASSLLGLGGYTF. For the CDR3, the DNA is TGTGCCAGCAGCTTGTTGGGGTTGGGTGGCTACACCTTC.

The chain joins TRBV7-2 to TRBJ1-2; a possible D gene is TRBD1 (5 bases). This CDR3 comprises 13 residues. V lost 5 bases and J lost 9, with 16 bases in between. Germline V CDR1 and CDR2: SGHTA, FQGNSA. For the CDR3, the DNA is TGTGCCAGCAGCCCTCCCGGGGCTGTTCGCTACACCTTC. Translation gives CASSPPGAVRYTF. The whole variable domain, filled in from reference TRBV7-2 and TRBJ1-2, reads GAGVSQSPSNKVTEKGKDVELRCDPISGHTALYWYRQSLGQGLEFLIYFQGNSAPDKSGLPSDRFSAERTGGSVSTLTIQRTQQEDSAVYLCASSPPGAVRYTFGSGTRLTVV.

The J gene is TRBJ2-1, the V gene TRBV7-9, with D tentatively TRBD2 (5 bases). The CDR3 runs 17 residues. Germline assignment: CDR1 SEHNR and CDR2 FQNEAQ (reference sequence). V gave up 4 bases and J gave up 4 bases, with 20 bases separating them. For the CDR3, the DNA is TGTGCCAGCAGCTCGACTAACCTAGCAGAGCTTTACAATGAGCAGTTCTTC. It translates to CASSSTNLAELYNEQFF.

The chain joins TRBV6-6 to TRBJ1-2; D remains ambiguous. The CDR3 has 13 amino acids. Germline V CDR1 and CDR2: MNHNY, SVGAGI (reference sequence). V shed 3 bases and J shed 3 bases, with 8 bases lying between them. The CDR3 reads CASSYYGDYGYTF. CDR3 nucleotides: TGTGCCAGCAGTTATTACGGGGACTATGGCTACACCTTC.

This clone was counted a single time. The chain combines TRBV7-9 with TRBJ1-2; D not resolved. Trimming took 5 bases from V and 3 from J, leaving 19 bases between them. Per germline, CDR1 SEHNR and CDR2 FQNEAQ (reference sequence). The length of the CDR3 is 16 residues. The CDR3 sequence is CASSDSLRVRDYGYTF. The CDR3 nucleotides are TGTGCCAGCAGCGACTCCCTCCGGGTCCGAGACTATGGCTACACCTTC.

The CDR3 loop reads CASSFDAETLQETQYF. The CDR3, as DNA: TGTGCCAGCAGCTTTGATGCGGAGACACTACAAGAGACCCAGTACTTC. The chain uses TRBV11-2 and TRBJ2-5; no clear D. This CDR3 comprises 16 residues. Germline CDR1 is SGHAT and CDR2 is FQNNGV. Trimming removed 3 bases at V and 2 bases at J, with 16 bases between.

V and J are TRBV7-2 and TRBJ2-5; 10 bases are shared with TRBD2. The ends lost 7 bases at V and 5 bases at J; junction bases unmatched: 13. The germline V gene encodes CDR1 SGHTA and CDR2 FQGNSA. CDR3 length equals 16 residues. CDR3 residues: CASTPKRAGGVETQYF. The CDR3, as DNA: TGTGCCAGCACCCCCAAACGAGCGGGAGGGGTGGAGACCCAGTACTTC.

The CDR3 loop reads CASSLTPGMLEEKLFF. The DNA for the CDR3 is TGTGCCAGCAGTTTAACACCAGGGATGTTGGAGGAAAAACTGTTTTTT. J is TRBJ1-4 and V is TRBV27, with a possible D match to TRBD1 (5 bases). This CDR3 contains 16 residues. V shed 2 bases and J shed 8 bases, with 18 bases lying between them. The germline gives CDR1 MNHEY, CDR2 SMNVEV (reference sequence).

The chain couples TRBV27 to TRBJ2-1, with 10 bases matching TRBD2. V dropped 6 bases and J dropped 3; count of bases not matched to a gene: 5. CDR3 length: 15 amino acids. The germline V gene encodes CDR1 MNHEY and CDR2 SMNVEV (reference sequence). CDR3 in DNA: TGTGCCAGCAGGGTCCTAGCGGGAGTCTACAATGAGCAGTTCTTC. Its protein is CASRVLAGVYNEQFF.

The rearrangement uses TRBV5-4 and TRBJ2-1; 7 nucleotides align to TRBD2. Germline CDR1 and CDR2: SGHNT and YYREEE (reference sequence). The CDR3 spans 16 residues. The trim removed 4 bases at V and 5 bases at J, leaving 12 bases unmatched. The CDR3 spells CASSLPGLADNNEQFF. The CDR3 region has the DNA TGTGCCAGCAGCCTCCCCGGGCTAGCGGATAACAATGAGCAGTTCTTC.

The V call is TRBV19, the J call TRBJ2-2; D may be TRBD2 (6 bases). CDR1 and CDR2 from the germline V gene are LNHDA and SQIVND (reference sequence). The CDR3 is 13 residues long. Trimming took 4 bases from V and 6 from J, leaving 9 bases between them. The CDR3 DNA reads TGTGCCAGTAGTACTAGCGCCGCCGGGGAGCTGTTTTTT. Amino acids: CASSTSAAGELFF.

The chain employs TRBV19 and TRBJ2-2; 12 bases are shared with TRBD1. Trimming took 11 bases from V and 7 from J; bases not matched to a gene: 8. The CDR3 consists of 14 residues. The germline V gene encodes CDR1 LNHDA and CDR2 SQIVND (reference sequence). The CDR3 nucleotides are TGTGCCTCCCGGGACAGGGGGCAGGGCGGGGAGCTGTTTTTT. This encodes CASRDRGQGGELFF. The variable domain in full, completed from reference TRBV19 and TRBJ2-2, reads DGGITQSPKYLFRKEGQNVTLSCEQNLNHDAMYWYRQDPGQGLRLIYYSQIVNDFQKGDIAEGYSVSREKKESFPLTVTSAQKNPTAFYLCASRDRGQGGELFFGEGSRLTVL.

This chain joins TRBV6-5 and TRBJ2-4; 11 positions match TRBD2. This CDR3 region has 11 residues. Germline loops: CDR1 MNHEY, CDR2 SVGAGI. With 8 bases clipped from V and 14 bases from J, the junction kept 5 bases outside the gene matches. In DNA, the CDR3 is TGTGCCAGCTGGGGGACTAGCGGCAAGTACTTC. Translating it yields CASWGTSGKYF.

V is TRBV9 and J is TRBJ1-2; weak D call: TRBD1 (5 bases). V was shortened by 3 bases and J by 4 bases, with 16 bases between the two germline ends. The length of the CDR3 is 15 residues. From germline, CDR1 is SGDLS and CDR2 YYNGEE. The CDR3, as DNA: TGTGCCAGCAGCGCCTCCGACAGTCAGATCTATGGCTACACCTTC. This encodes CASSASDSQIYGYTF.

This clone was observed a handful of times. The chain combines TRBV7-9 with TRBJ1-2; unclear D gene. The CDR3 extends over 16 amino acids. The V end was cut by 1 base, the J end by 0 bases, with 12 bases between. The germline gives CDR1 SEHNR, CDR2 FQNEAQ (reference sequence). The CDR3 region has the DNA TGTGCCAGCAGCTTAGTAGAGCAGAGACCTAACTATGGCTACACCTTC. It codes for CASSLVEQRPNYGYTF.

The rearrangement links TRBV7-3 to TRBJ1-1; tentative D call: TRBD1 (6 bases). Deletions cut 5 bases from V and 6 bases from J, with 16 bases between. This CDR3 contains 14 residues. The germline CDR1 and CDR2 sequences are SGHTA and FQGTGA. The chain's CDR3 is CASSLHDGGPEAFF. Here the CDR3 DNA reads TGTGCCAGCAGCCTCCACGACGGGGGCCCTGAAGCTTTCTTT.